This TCR beta chain derives from a study of identical twins. TCRdb itself ran the 5' RACE reads through MiXCR, one entry per CDR3 protein. The table includes about 720,000 distinct CDR3 sequences, 15% to 20% detected once. The same data also went into a second study, on T cells expressing NK-cell markers. That paper states: The eight sequenced donors comprised seven who were HCMV-seropositive and one who was seronegative. Clones of NKG2C+ T cells that had expanded were of unclear HCMV specificity.

The sequence was obtained from a woman between 18 and 30 years old in good health. Sequenced sample: PBMCs.

CDR3 coding DNA: TGTGCCAGCAGCGTCACCGGGACAGGGACGGTAGATACGCAGTATTTT. It encodes CASSVTGTGTVDTQYF. J is TRBJ2-3 and V is TRBV5-5; 9 nucleotides align to TRBD1. V lost 4 bases to trimming and J lost 5 bases; unmatched junction nucleotides: 11. Germline loops: CDR1 SGHKS, CDR2 YYEKEE (reference sequence). This CDR3 is 16 amino acids long.